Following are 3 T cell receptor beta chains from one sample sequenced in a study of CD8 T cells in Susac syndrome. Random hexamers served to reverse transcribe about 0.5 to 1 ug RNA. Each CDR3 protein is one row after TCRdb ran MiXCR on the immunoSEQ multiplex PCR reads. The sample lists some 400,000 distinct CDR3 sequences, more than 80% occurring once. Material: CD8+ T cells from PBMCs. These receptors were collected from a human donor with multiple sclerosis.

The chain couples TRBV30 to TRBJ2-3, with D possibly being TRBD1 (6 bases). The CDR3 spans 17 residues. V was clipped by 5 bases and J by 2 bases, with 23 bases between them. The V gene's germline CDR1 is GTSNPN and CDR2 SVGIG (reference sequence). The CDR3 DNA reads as TGTGCCTGGGGAATCCAAGACAGGCTATATTACACAGATACGCAGTATTTT. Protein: CAWGIQDRLYYTDTQYF.

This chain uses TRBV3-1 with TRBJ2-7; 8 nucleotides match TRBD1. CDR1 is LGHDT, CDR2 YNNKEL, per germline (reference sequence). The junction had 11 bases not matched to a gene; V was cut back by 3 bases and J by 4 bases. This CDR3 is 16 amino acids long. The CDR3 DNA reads TGTGCCAGCAGCCACGATCCAGGGGGCTGGGGGTACGAGCAGTACTTC. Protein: CASSHDPGGWGYEQYF.

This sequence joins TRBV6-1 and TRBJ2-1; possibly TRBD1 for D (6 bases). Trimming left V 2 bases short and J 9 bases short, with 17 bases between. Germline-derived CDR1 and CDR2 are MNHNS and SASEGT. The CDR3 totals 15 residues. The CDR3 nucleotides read TGTGCCAGCAGTGAACTTACGGTAACAGGGTCTGAGCAGTTCTTC. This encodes CASSELTVTGSEQFF.